Listed here are 27 T cell receptor beta chains from one sample, sequenced in a study of blood T cell repertoires in COVID-19. Profiling relied on immunoSEQ multiplex PCR, and the TCRdb table lists in-frame clones only, not all of them. The sample records fewer than 350,000 clones, about 86% being singletons. Sequencing used PBMCs or T cells enriched from blood (not recorded which). The receptor source for this set is a woman aged 40 to 50 with acute COVID-19.

V is TRBV4-3 and J is TRBJ2-1; 13 nucleotides align to TRBD2. The germline gives CDR1 LGHNA, CDR2 YSLEER. J gave up 0 bases and V 4 bases, and 9 bases lay outside the gene matches. The CDR3 covers 19 residues. CDR3 coding DNA: TGCGCCAGCAGCCGCGGACTAGCGGGAGTCACGAGCTCCTACAATGAGCAGTTCTTC. This encodes CASSRGLAGVTSSYNEQFF.

The chain combines TRBV2 with TRBJ1-5, with a weak D call TRBD1 (6 bases). The CDR3 covers 14 residues. V was trimmed by 8 bases and J by 7 bases, leaving 18 bases between them. The germline gives CDR1 SNHLY, CDR2 FYNNEI. In DNA form, the CDR3 reads TGTGCCAGCGAGGGTTTCCAGGGGATGCAGCCCCAGCATTTT. This gives the protein CASEGFQGMQPQHF.

This sequence joins TRBV25-1 and TRBJ2-5; TRBD2 agrees at 8 bases. The trim removed 11 bases at V and 4 bases at J, leaving 6 bases unmatched. CDR1 is MGHDK, CDR2 SYGVNS, per germline. The CDR3 covers 12 residues. The CDR3 loop is CAAGGFGETQYF. Written as DNA, the CDR3 is TGTGCCGCGGGGGGTTTCGGAGAGACCCAGTACTTC.

The gene calls are TRBV5-1 and TRBJ1-2; 9 nucleotides agree with TRBD1. J lost 10 bases, V lost 5 bases, and 12 bases had no gene match. The CDR3 loop spans 14 amino acids. CDR1 is SGHRS, CDR2 YFSETQ, per germline. The CDR3 region has the DNA TGCGCCAGCAGTACGGACAGGGGCCACCCTTACTACACCTTC. Translated: CASSTDRGHPYYTF.

V usage is TRBV7-7 and J usage is TRBJ2-3, with TRBD2 matching 8 bases. After removal of 1 base from V and 2 bases from J, the junction contained 2 bases not matched to a gene. Germline CDR1 and CDR2: SSHAT and FNYEAQ (reference sequence). The CDR3 has 15 residues. The CDR3 sequence: CASSLDGGATDTQYF. In DNA, the CDR3 is TGTGCCAGCAGCTTAGACGGGGGGGCCACAGATACGCAGTATTTT.

This clone was counted a single time. This chain joins TRBV4-3 and TRBJ2-3, with 13 bases fitting TRBD2. The V gene end was trimmed by 4 bases and the J gene end by 3 bases; junction bases not matched to a gene: 4. CDR1 LGHNA and CDR2 YSLEER come from the germline V gene. The CDR3 extends over 16 amino acids. The CDR3 protein is CASSPELAGGTDTQYF. The CDR3 coding sequence is TGCGCCAGCAGCCCAGAACTAGCGGGGGGGACAGATACGCAGTATTTT.

J is TRBJ2-5 and V is TRBV9, with D perhaps matching TRBD2 (6 bases). The CDR3 covers 16 residues. Trimming removed 4 bases at V and 3 bases at J, with 19 bases between. Germline CDR1 and CDR2: SGDLS and YYNGEE. The CDR3 DNA sequence: TGTGCCAGCAGCCCAGAGTTCGGGGGAACTAAAGAGACCCAGTACTTC. Its protein product is CASSPEFGGTKETQYF.

V and J are TRBV5-1 and TRBJ1-1; D gene ambiguous. Trimming shortened V by 0 bases and J by 0 bases, and 6 bases separated the two germline ends. The CDR3 is 14 residues long. The germline V gene has CDR1 SGHRS and CDR2 YFSETQ. CDR3: CASSLEQMNTEAFF. Here the CDR3 DNA reads TGCGCCAGCAGCTTGGAACAGATGAACACTGAAGCTTTCTTT.

The chain combines TRBV14 with TRBJ2-1; 8 bases match TRBD2. Trimming cost V 1 base and J 4 bases; bases outside gene matches: 6. The CDR3 covers 16 residues. Germline V gene lookup returns CDR1 SGHDN and CDR2 FVKESK. CDR3: CASSQGGSGIYNEQFF. The DNA for the CDR3 is TGTGCCAGCAGCCAAGGGGGTAGCGGGATTTACAATGAGCAGTTCTTC. Full variable domain (remainder filled in from reference TRBV14 and TRBJ2-1): EAGVTQFPSHSVIEKGQTVTLRCDPISGHDNLYWYRRVMGKEIKFLLHFVKESKQDESGMPNNRFLAERTGGTYSTLKVQPAELEDSGVYFCASSQGGSGIYNEQFFGPGTRLTVL.

The CDR3 region is CASSQDQVGPETQYF. The CDR3 nucleotides read TGTGCCAGCAGCCAAGATCAGGTTGGTCCCGAGACCCAGTACTTC. The rearrangement joins TRBV4-2 to TRBJ2-5; D gene unclear. CDR1 LGHNA and CDR2 YNFKEQ come from the germline V gene. V gave up 0 bases and J gave up 5 bases, with 13 bases separating them. The CDR3 is 15 amino acids.

The chain employs TRBV4-3 and TRBJ2-1; 12 nucleotides agree with TRBD2. Germline V gene sequence: CDR1 LGHNA, CDR2 YSLEER. Trimming at V came to 1 base and at J to 8 bases, leaving 15 bases not matched to a gene. The CDR3 loop spans 19 amino acids. Written as DNA, the CDR3 is TGCGCCAGCAGCCAAGCGTTGGGACTAGCGGGCCCTGTGGCCTATGAGCAGTTCTTC. Amino acid sequence: CASSQALGLAGPVAYEQFF.

The chain joins TRBV28 to TRBJ1-1, with D possibly being TRBD1 (6 bases). Germline assignment: CDR1 MDHEN and CDR2 SYDVKM. The ends were cut back, 2 bases at V and 1 base at J, with 14 bases in the middle. This CDR3 spans 16 amino acids. The CDR3 region has the DNA TGTGCCAGCAGTTTAGGTCGAGGGGGTGAGAACACTGAAGCTTTCTTT. Translated: CASSLGRGGENTEAFF.

The rearrangement uses TRBV2 and TRBJ1-1, with D perhaps matching TRBD1 (5 bases). The V gene's germline CDR1 is SNHLY and CDR2 FYNNEI. The CDR3 runs 16 residues. The V gene lost 6 bases and the J gene lost 1 base, with 18 bases spanning the gap. For the CDR3, the DNA is TGTGCCAGCAGGGGAGGGAGGGGACGGCAGAACACTGAAGCTTTCTTT. It translates to CASRGGRGRQNTEAFF.

The CDR3 loop reads CSASGTGSQPQHF. Here the CDR3 DNA reads TGCAGCGCCTCCGGGACAGGGAGTCAGCCCCAGCATTTT. V and J are TRBV29-1 and TRBJ1-5; TRBD1 matches 9 bases. Per germline, CDR1 SQVTM and CDR2 ANQGSEA. V lost 7 bases to trimming and J lost 6 bases; unmatched junction nucleotides: 7. This CDR3 contains 13 residues.

The V and J genes are TRBV7-9 and TRBJ2-2, with a weak D call TRBD2 (7 bases). Germline CDR1 and CDR2: SEHNR and FQNEAQ (reference sequence). Between the trimmed V and J ends, which lost 2 bases and 4 bases, there was a span of 14 bases. The CDR3 loop spans 16 amino acids. Here the CDR3 DNA reads TGTGCCAGCAGCTTATCGGCCGGGGGGCCCACCGGGGAGCTGTTTTTT. Amino acid sequence: CASSLSAGGPTGELFF.

The chain combines TRBV2 with TRBJ2-1; D is possibly TRBD2 (6 bases). CDR1 is SNHLY and CDR2 is FYNNEI in the germline V gene. The CDR3 sequence is 13 residues long. V lost 7 bases and J lost 8, with 15 bases in between. CDR3 DNA: TGTGCCAGCAAGGAGGGAGAGTCCCATGAGCAGTTCTTC. As protein: CASKEGESHEQFF.

The chain carries TRBV19 and TRBJ2-3, with 8 positions matching TRBD2. Germline V gene sequence: CDR1 LNHDA, CDR2 SQIVND (reference sequence). The CDR3 has 16 residues. The ends lost 6 bases at V and 6 bases at J; junction bases unmatched: 14. This CDR3 reads CASRPGRVAGRDTQYF. CDR3 sequence (DNA): TGTGCCAGTAGGCCCGGACGGGTAGCGGGAAGGGATACGCAGTATTTT.

This chain connects TRBV7-3 to TRBJ2-5, with 8 bases fitting TRBD2. This CDR3 has 15 residues. With V trimmed by 2 bases and J by 5 bases, 7 bases remained unmatched. Germline lookup yields CDR1 SGHTA and CDR2 FQGTGA. CDR3 region: CASSLSAGAAETQYF. The DNA for the CDR3 is TGTGCCAGCAGCTTATCAGCGGGAGCGGCGGAGACCCAGTACTTC.

The chain links TRBV28 to TRBJ2-1, with 8 bases matching TRBD2. The germline CDR1 and CDR2 sequences are MDHEN and SYDVKM. The J segment lost 0 bases and the V segment lost 2 bases, leaving 9 bases of the junction unmatched. This CDR3 is built from 18 residues. Here the CDR3 DNA reads TGTGCCAGCAGTTTAATAGCGGGAACGGTGGGCTCCTACAATGAGCAGTTCTTC. It specifies CASSLIAGTVGSYNEQFF.

The V call is TRBV5-6, the J call TRBJ1-1; 8 bases line up with TRBD1. Unmatched junction bases numbered 17, after V lost 7 bases and J lost 3 bases. CDR1 SGHDT and CDR2 YYEEEE come from the germline V gene. There are 17 residues in the CDR3. The CDR3 reads CASHLDRGRKRDTEAFF. CDR3 DNA: TGTGCCAGCCATCTAGACAGGGGAAGGAAGAGGGACACTGAAGCTTTCTTT.

This clone was seen once. The chain employs TRBV28 and TRBJ1-1; the match to TRBD1 covers 9 bases. Germline-derived CDR1 and CDR2 are MDHEN and SYDVKM. CDR3 length: 15 residues. V was clipped by 5 bases and J by 10 bases; unmatched bases: 14. The CDR3: CASSTAGTGFIGAFF. The CDR3 nucleotides read TGTGCCAGCAGTACCGCCGGGACAGGGTTCATTGGAGCTTTCTTT. The full variable domain, with the rest looked up from reference TRBV28 and TRBJ1-1, is DVKVTQSSRYLVKRTGEKVFLECVQDMDHENMFWYRQDPGLGLRLIYFSYDVKMKEKGDIPEGYSVSREKKERFSLILESASTNQTSMYLCASSTAGTGFIGAFFGQGTRLTVV.

Points on this clone: Other DNA sequences of this sample code for an identical CDR3. Here the CDR3 reads CASEGQGGNQPQHF. The CDR3, as DNA: TGTGCTAGTGAAGGACAGGGGGGCAATCAGCCCCAGCATTTT. The chain has TRBV12-5 and TRBJ1-5, with 10 bases fitting TRBD1. CDR3 length equals 14 residues. Germline V gene data show CDR1 as LGHNT and CDR2 as FRNRAP. V lost 7 bases, J lost 2 bases, and 2 bases stayed unmatched.

The rearrangement joins TRBV5-5 to TRBJ2-3, with TRBD2 identical over 9 bases. There are 15 residues in the CDR3. Trimming cost V 4 bases and J 1 base; bases outside gene matches: 4. Germline lookup yields CDR1 SGHKS and CDR2 YYEKEE (reference sequence). CDR3 DNA: TGTGCCAGCAGCACCCGACTAGCGGGCACAGATACGCAGTATTTT. As protein: CASSTRLAGTDTQYF.

The V gene is TRBV6-6, the J gene TRBJ1-2; no reliable D call. The CDR3 contains 12 residues. Trimming left V 7 bases short and J 4 bases short, with 10 bases between. Germline V gene lookup returns CDR1 MNHNY and CDR2 SVGAGI (reference sequence). CDR3 loop: CASTSGLYGYTF. Here the CDR3 DNA reads TGTGCCAGCACCTCAGGCCTCTATGGCTACACCTTC.

The chain is built from TRBV5-1 and TRBJ2-5; TRBD1 might be the D (6 bases). V lost 1 base, J lost 4 bases, and 8 bases lay in between. Germline values: CDR1 SGHRS, CDR2 YFSETQ. This CDR3 has 13 residues. The CDR3 DNA reads TGCGCCAGCAGCTTGCTAGGGGGAGAGACCCAGTACTTC. It encodes CASSLLGGETQYF.

This sequence joins TRBV27 and TRBJ2-3, with 7 nucleotides matching TRBD2. The CDR3 length is 15 residues. J gave up 6 bases and V 5 bases, and 11 bases lay outside the gene matches. Germline values: CDR1 MNHEY, CDR2 SMNVEV (reference sequence). The CDR3 sequence: CASSDPGLGGDTQYF. The DNA for the CDR3 is TGTGCCAGCAGTGACCCGGGACTGGGGGGGGATACGCAGTATTTT.

The J gene is TRBJ2-3, the V gene TRBV7-9; TRBD1 agrees at 11 bases. CDR1 and CDR2 from the germline V gene are SEHNR and FQNEAQ (reference sequence). This CDR3 has 14 residues. The junction had 3 bases not matched to a gene; V was cut back by 5 bases and J by 5 bases. This CDR3 reads CASSRDRGEDTQYF. The CDR3 bases are TGTGCCAGCAGCCGGGACAGGGGGGAAGATACGCAGTATTTT.